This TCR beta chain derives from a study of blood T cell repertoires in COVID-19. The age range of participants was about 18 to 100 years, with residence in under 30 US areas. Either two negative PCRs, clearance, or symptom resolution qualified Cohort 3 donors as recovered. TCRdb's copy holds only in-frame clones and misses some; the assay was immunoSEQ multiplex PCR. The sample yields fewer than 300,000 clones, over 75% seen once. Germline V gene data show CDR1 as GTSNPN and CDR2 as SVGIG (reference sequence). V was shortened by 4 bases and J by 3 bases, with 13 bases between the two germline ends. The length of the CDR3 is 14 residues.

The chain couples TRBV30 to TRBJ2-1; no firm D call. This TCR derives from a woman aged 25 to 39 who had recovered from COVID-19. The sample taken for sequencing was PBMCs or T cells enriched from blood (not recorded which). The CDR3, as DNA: TGTGCCTGGACTACAGCTAATATCTACAATGAGCAGTTCTTC. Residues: CAWTTANIYNEQFF.